This TCR beta chain came from a study of blood T cell repertoires in COVID-19. Study in general: Whether acute or convalescent, the COVID-19 samples came from the United States, Italy and Spain.

In the authors' methods: Amplifying reference gene primers gave estimates of nucleated cell counts. TCRdb's copy holds only in-frame clones and misses some; the assay was immunoSEQ multiplex PCR. The V and J calls and clone size come from that table; D and trimming were worked out from the DNA. The sample lists 300,000 to 500,000 clones, 85% to 90% occurring once. Ages ranged from about 18 to 89 years, with residence in approximately 23 US areas. The receptor was derived from a woman in her thirties with acute COVID-19. Sequenced sample: PBMCs or T cells enriched from blood (not recorded which).

In DNA, the CDR3 is TGTGCCAGTAGTATAGACAGGACAAAGTCCTACGAGCAGTACTTC. This encodes CASSIDRTKSYEQYF. V and J are TRBV19 and TRBJ2-7; a weak D match, TRBD1 (5 bases). Trimming took 0 bases from V and 1 from J, leaving 10 bases between them. Germline-derived CDR1 and CDR2 are LNHDA and SQIVND (reference sequence). The CDR3 extends over 15 amino acids.